Listed below are T cell receptor beta chains from one sample, sequenced in a study of shared clonotypes between healthy human individuals. The method was immunoSEQ multiplex PCR; TCRdb's version includes in-frame clones alone and lacks a portion of them. The sample gives about 2.1 million clones, about 94% of which show up once; roughly 1.7% is in the top ten. Sequenced: naive CD8+ T cells from PBMCs. These receptors were obtained from a man younger than 35 in good health. Some clones in this sample may be carry-over from other donors' samples. Each CDR3 is given with its conserved first and last residue. D genes are given only for firm matches. Clone size is not always given. Where it is, it says once, few, many or a class for expanded clones.

clone_size	v_call	j_call	d_call	cdr3_aa	cdr3_nt
-	TRBV6-1	TRBJ2-7	-	CASSEGPGPTYEQYF	TGTGCCAGCAGTGAAGGTCCAGGCCCAACCTACGAGCAGTACTTC
-	TRBV9	TRBJ2-4	-	CASSVEAELAKNIQYF	TGTGCCAGCAGCGTAGAAGCGGAACTAGCCAAAAACATTCAGTACTTC
-	TRBV11-2	TRBJ2-7	TRBD2	CASSLVRDYGKQYF	TGTGCCAGCAGCTTAGTCCGGGACTACGGAAAGCAGTACTTC
-	TRBV28	TRBJ2-5	-	CASSPDYQETQYF	TGTGCCAGCAGCCCAGATTACCAAGAGACCCAGTACTTC
-	TRBV11-2	TRBJ2-3	TRBD2	CASSLISGRQTDTQYF	TGTGCCAGCAGCTTAATTAGCGGGCGGCAAACAGATACGCAGTATTTT
-	TRBV11-3	TRBJ2-7	TRBD1	CASSLLDRPGEQYF	TGTGCCAGCAGCCTTCTGGACAGGCCGGGGGAGCAGTACTTC
once	TRBV7-9	TRBJ2-5	TRBD1	CASSPPWGQTSAETQYF	TGTGCCAGCAGCCCCCCCTGGGGACAGACCTCAGCGGAGACCCAGTACTTC
-	TRBV5-4	TRBJ2-7	TRBD2	CASSLGLAGVLGQYF	TGTGCCAGCAGCTTGGGACTAGCGGGAGTGTTGGGGCAGTACTTC
-	TRBV20-1	TRBJ2-7	-	CSAQDSEQYF	TGCAGTGCTCAAGACAGCGAGCAGTACTTC
once	TRBV5-1	TRBJ2-1	TRBD2	CASSSLTSGNNNEQFF	TGCGCCAGCAGCTCTCTCACTAGCGGGAACAACAATGAGCAGTTCTTC
once	TRBV5-1	TRBJ2-5	-	CASSSGAPGPQETQYF	TGCGCCAGCAGCTCCGGTGCACCGGGACCCCAAGAGACCCAGTACTTC
-	TRBV5-6	TRBJ2-1	-	CASSLSPRSYNEQFF	TGTGCCAGCAGCTTAAGCCCGCGGTCCTACAATGAGCAGTTCTTC
-	TRBV5-4	TRBJ2-1	TRBD2	CASSLTGGSNEQFF	TGTGCCAGCAGCTTAACGGGGGGGAGCAATGAGCAGTTCTTC
-	TRBV19	TRBJ1-1	-	CASSKPQGGTEAFF	TGTGCCAGTAGTAAACCACAGGGTGGCACTGAAGCTTTCTTT
-	TRBV7-8	TRBJ1-2	-	CAILLPGGGYTF	TGTGCCATCTTACTCCCCGGGGGGGGCTACACCTTC
-	TRBV18	TRBJ2-1	TRBD1	CASSPAGTAPYNEQFF	TGTGCCAGCTCACCAGCCGGGACAGCTCCCTACAATGAGCAGTTCTTC
-	TRBV27	TRBJ2-7	-	CASSWGGSHYEQYF	TGTGCCAGCAGTTGGGGGGGCTCCCACTACGAGCAGTACTTC
-	TRBV27	TRBJ1-2	-	CASSHVRDNYGYTF	TGTGCCAGCAGTCATGTCAGGGATAACTATGGCTACACCTTC
-	TRBV19	TRBJ1-5	-	CASSIFVGGNQPQHF	TGTGCCAGTAGTATCTTCGTGGGAGGCAATCAGCCCCAGCATTTT
-	TRBV9	TRBJ2-7	TRBD1	CASSSGTETYEQYF	TGTGCCAGCAGCTCCGGGACAGAGACCTACGAGCAGTACTTC
-	TRBV21-1	TRBJ1-2	-	CAARFELGYTF	TGTGCCGCCAGGTTCGAACTTGGCTACACCTTC
-	TRBV5-1	TRBJ2-7	TRBD1	CASSWGQNYEQYF	TGCGCCAGCAGCTGGGGACAGAACTACGAGCAGTACTTC
once	TRBV15	TRBJ2-7	-	CATSMGRGSYEQYF	TGTGCCACCAGCATGGGACGCGGCTCCTACGAGCAGTACTTC
-	TRBV11-2	TRBJ2-3	-	CASIKLESSTDTQYF	TGTGCCAGCATTAAATTAGAGTCTAGCACAGATACGCAGTATTTT
-	TRBV27	TRBJ1-5	-	CASSAWTDSNQPQHF	TGTGCCAGCAGTGCCTGGACAGATAGCAATCAGCCCCAGCATTTT
-	TRBV4-2	TRBJ1-2	TRBD1	CASSRGQDGYTF	TGTGCCAGCAGCCGCGGACAGGACGGCTACACCTTC
-	TRBV20-1	TRBJ1-2	-	CSARTEYGYTF	TGCAGTGCCAGGACAGAGTATGGCTACACCTTC
-	TRBV7-9	TRBJ2-7	-	CASSFRTIDREQYF	TGTGCCAGCAGCTTTAGGACGATCGATCGCGAGCAGTACTTC
-	TRBV6-1	TRBJ2-7	-	CASSEASYSHEQYF	TGTGCCAGCAGTGAAGCGAGTTACTCGCACGAGCAGTACTTC
-	TRBV27	TRBJ2-7	-	CASSLSKDYEQYF	TGTGCCAGCAGTTTGTCGAAGGACTACGAGCAGTACTTC
once	TRBV9	TRBJ2-3	-	CASSDAYTQYF	TGTGCCAGCAGCGACGCCTATACGCAGTATTTT
-	TRBV11-2	TRBJ2-6	-	CASSFPRTPEGSGANVLTF	TGTGCCAGCAGCTTCCCCCGGACTCCGGAGGGCTCTGGGGCCAACGTCCTGACTTTC
-	TRBV7-9	TRBJ2-2	-	CASGPGTGELFF	TGTGCCAGCGGTCCAGGGACCGGGGAGCTGTTTTTT
-	TRBV27	TRBJ2-7	-	CASRPPGTSTYEQYF	TGTGCCAGCAGACCCCCCGGAACTAGCACTTACGAGCAGTACTTC
-	TRBV28	TRBJ2-7	-	CASARPYEQYF	TGTGCCAGCGCTCGCCCCTACGAGCAGTACTTC